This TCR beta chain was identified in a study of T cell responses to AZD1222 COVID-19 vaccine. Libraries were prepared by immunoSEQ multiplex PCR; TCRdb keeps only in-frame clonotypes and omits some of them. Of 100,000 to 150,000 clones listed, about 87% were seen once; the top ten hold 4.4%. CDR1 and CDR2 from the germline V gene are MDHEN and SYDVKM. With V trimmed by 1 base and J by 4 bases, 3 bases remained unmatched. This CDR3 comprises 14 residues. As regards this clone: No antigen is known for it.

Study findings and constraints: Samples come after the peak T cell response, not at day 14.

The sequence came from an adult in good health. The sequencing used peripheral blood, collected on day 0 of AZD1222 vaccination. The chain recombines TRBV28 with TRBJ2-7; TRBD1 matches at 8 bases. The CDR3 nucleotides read TGTGCCAGCAGTTTATCAGGGGACAGGTACGAGCAGTACTTC. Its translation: CASSLSGDRYEQYF.